This section outlines one TCR beta chain sequence together with its context. Its antigen is currently not known. No much larger clone exists at a distance of one base, and base qualities are not known. This specimen's time point label, per the study, means: about 28 days (+/-7) after the second vaccine dose. The treatment or condition label on this specimen signifies: meningococcal conjugate vaccine given as trial control. Vaccinee samples came from UK trials COV001 and COV002, including a single-blind randomized controlled phase 2/3 trial of AZD1222 (ChAdOx1 nCoV-19) in healthy adults. For TCRbeta chain sequencing, PBMC samples were collected from trial participants at day 0 and at day 28 after the second dose. These data are taken from a study of T cell responses to AZD1222 COVID-19 vaccine (TCRdb year 2021). Context from the whole study: TCR sequencing was performed for 230 to 250 trial participants, of whom 200 to 210 were given two doses of AZD1222 and 26 were given two doses of MenACWY control vaccine. Trial participants were enrolled by age into 18-55, 56-69 and 70-plus year subgroups, with roughly 160, 29 and 62 TCR-sequenced participants respectively. Broader findings and caveats from the paper: Reportedly, close to half of the unique spike-specific TCRs recognized epitopes lying outside the regions that are mutated in the B.1.351 and B.1.1.7 variants. Only five to seven AZD1222 recipients were SARS-CoV-2 seropositive at baseline, limiting conclusions about previously exposed vaccinees. Because no day 14 peak-response samples were available, repertoires were characterized only after the peak T cell response. The whole spike protein was spanned by vaccine-associated CD4 TCRs, and dominant responses were seen in regions 160-218 and 743-854. Participants were mostly white British, with more females than males. The authors suggested clonal diversity may have been underestimated. The 56-69-year group was small, and its depth increase did not reach significance, likely because of low power. After two AZD1222 doses, spike-specific TCR breadth and depth were significantly higher than at day 0 and than in MenACWY recipients.

The CDR3 runs 15 residues from the cysteine to the phenylalanine. Only the CDR3 DNA stays, 45 bases, in frame from base 1. According to the germline V gene, CDR1 reads SQVTM and CDR2 reads ANQGSEA. The trim is 4 bases for V and 0 bases for J, with a gap of 13 bases between the germline ends. The CDR3 regions of human TCRbeta chains were analyzed by immunosequencing. The authors' analysis ran thus. TCRs in the repertoires were matched against a reference library of SARS-CoV-2-specific TCRs that had been generated with the MIRA antigen-specificity platform. Breadth was defined as the fraction of unique TCRs that were SARS-CoV-2-associated. Depth was defined as the fraction of total T cells that were SARS-CoV-2-associated. Using the MIRA data, each spike-specific TCR was assigned both to the spike region to which the TCR was reactive and to a CD4 or CD8 class. Log10-transformed breadth and depth values were compared by one-way ANOVA with Sidak's multiple comparisons tests. Not all clones reach the TCRdb copy of this immuneACCESS table, which keeps in-frame sequences only. Checked studies attribute under half of the gap to unresolved V genes and leave the rest unexplained. The V and J calls and clone size were taken over from that table, and D and trimming were inferred from the DNA. A total of tens of thousands of clones appear in this sample, more than 70% of them only once. Less than 12% of the sample is held by the ten biggest clonotypes.

The chain is assembled from TRBV29-1 and TRBJ1-5; the D gene is perhaps TRBD1, from 5 matching bases. The material was peripheral blood, obtained 28 days after the second dose of the MenACWY control vaccine. This receptor was identified in an adult who received the MenACWY meningococcal vaccine as a control. The CDR3 loop reads CSVVVQGNSNQPQHF. The nucleotide sequence is TGCAGCGTTGTCGTCCAGGGTAATAGCAATCAGCCCCAGCATTTT.